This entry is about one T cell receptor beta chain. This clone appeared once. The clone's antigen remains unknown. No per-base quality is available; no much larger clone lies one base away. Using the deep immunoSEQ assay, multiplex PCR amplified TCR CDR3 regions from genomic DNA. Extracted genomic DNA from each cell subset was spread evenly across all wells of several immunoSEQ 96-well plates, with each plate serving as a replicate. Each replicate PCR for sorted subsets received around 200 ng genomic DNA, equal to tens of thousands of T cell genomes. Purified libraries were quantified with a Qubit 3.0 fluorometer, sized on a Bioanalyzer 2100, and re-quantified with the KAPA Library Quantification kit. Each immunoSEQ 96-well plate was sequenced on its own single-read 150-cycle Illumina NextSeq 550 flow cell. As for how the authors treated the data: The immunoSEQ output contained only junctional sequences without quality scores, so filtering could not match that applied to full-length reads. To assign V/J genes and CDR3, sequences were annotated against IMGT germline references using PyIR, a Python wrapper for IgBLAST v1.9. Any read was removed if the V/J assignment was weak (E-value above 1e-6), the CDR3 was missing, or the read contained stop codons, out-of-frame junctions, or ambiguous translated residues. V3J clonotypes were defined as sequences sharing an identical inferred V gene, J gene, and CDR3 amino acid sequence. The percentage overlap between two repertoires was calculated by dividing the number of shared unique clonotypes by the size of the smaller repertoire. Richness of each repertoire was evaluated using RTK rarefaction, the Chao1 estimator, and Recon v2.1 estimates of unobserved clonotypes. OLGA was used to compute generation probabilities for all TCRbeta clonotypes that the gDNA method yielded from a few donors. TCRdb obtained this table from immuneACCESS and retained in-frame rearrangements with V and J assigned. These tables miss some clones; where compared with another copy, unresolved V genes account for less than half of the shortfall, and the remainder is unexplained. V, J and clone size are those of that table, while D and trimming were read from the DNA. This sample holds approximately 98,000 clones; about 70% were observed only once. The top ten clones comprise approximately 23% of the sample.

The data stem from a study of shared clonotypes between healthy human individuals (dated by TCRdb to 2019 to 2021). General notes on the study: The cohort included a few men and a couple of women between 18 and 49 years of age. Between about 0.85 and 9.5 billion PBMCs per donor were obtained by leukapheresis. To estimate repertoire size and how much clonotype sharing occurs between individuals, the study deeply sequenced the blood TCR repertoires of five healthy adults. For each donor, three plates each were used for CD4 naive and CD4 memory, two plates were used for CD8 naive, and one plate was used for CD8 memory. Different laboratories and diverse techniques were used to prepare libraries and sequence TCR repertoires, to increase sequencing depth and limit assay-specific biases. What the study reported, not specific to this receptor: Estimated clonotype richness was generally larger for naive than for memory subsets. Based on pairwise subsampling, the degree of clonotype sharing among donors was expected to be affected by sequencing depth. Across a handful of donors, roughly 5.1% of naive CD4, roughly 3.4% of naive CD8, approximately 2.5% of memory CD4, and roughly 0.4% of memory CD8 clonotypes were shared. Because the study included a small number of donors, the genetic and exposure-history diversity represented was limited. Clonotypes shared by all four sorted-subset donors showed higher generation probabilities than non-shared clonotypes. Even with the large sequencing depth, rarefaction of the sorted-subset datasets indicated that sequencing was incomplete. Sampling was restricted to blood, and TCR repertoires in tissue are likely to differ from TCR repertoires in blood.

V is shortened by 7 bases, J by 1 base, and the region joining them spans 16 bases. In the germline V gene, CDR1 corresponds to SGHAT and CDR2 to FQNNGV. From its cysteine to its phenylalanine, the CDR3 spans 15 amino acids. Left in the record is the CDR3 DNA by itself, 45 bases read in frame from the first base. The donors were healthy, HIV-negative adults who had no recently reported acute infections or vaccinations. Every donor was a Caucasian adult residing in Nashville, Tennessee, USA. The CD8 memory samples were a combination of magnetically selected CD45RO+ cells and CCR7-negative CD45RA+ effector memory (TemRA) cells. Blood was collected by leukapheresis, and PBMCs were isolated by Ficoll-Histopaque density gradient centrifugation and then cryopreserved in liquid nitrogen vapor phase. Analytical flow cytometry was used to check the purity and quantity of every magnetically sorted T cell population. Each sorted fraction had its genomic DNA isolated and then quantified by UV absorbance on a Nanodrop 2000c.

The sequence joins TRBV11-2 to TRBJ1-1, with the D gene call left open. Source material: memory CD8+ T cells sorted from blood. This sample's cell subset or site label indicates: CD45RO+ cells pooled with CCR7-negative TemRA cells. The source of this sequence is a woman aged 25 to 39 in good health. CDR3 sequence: CASTLQLHKNTEAFF. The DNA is TGTGCCAGCACCCTTCAACTGCATAAGAACACTGAAGCTTTCTTT.